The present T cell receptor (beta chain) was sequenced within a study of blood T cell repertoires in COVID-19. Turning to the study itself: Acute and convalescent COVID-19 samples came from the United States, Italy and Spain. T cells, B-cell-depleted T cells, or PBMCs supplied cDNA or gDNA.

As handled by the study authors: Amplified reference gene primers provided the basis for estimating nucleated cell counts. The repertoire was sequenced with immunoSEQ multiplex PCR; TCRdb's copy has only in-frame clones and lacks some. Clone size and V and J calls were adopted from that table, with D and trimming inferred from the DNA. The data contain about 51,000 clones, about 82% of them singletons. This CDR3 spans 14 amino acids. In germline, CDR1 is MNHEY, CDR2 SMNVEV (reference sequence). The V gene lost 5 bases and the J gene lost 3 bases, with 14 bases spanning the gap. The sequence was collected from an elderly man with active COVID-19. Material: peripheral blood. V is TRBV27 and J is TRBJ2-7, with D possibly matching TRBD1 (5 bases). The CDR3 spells CASSPRVGYYEQYF. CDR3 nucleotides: TGTGCCAGCAGTCCCAGGGTTGGCTACTACGAGCAGTACTTC.